Reported below is one T cell receptor (beta chain). Indicated time point: blood from clinic visit 5 months post-surgery; TSC patient then seizure free. The data originate from a study of brain T cells in children with intractable seizures. TCRdb's table, derived via immunoSEQ multiplex PCR, lists solely in-frame clones and lacks some. This table holds approximately 330,000 clones, over 85% found once. This TCR was recovered from a boy under three years old with tuberous sclerosis and intractable seizures. The starting material was peripheral blood, obtained more than 4 months after surgery.

The CDR3 DNA reads TGTGCCAGCAGGCCGCCGGGGGGTGGAGAGACCCAGTACTTC. This gives the protein CASRPPGGGETQYF. The chain carries TRBV6-5 and TRBJ2-5; 7 nucleotides align to TRBD2. The V segment lost 6 bases and the J segment 4 bases; nucleotides outside the gene matches: 8. The CDR3 is 14 amino acids. Germline loops: CDR1 MNHEY, CDR2 SVGAGI.